This TCR beta chain was sequenced for a study of blood T cell repertoires in COVID-19. Study-wide context: The samples span acute and convalescent COVID-19 from the United States, Italy and Spain.

The assay was immunoSEQ multiplex PCR, and TCRdb's table has in-frame clones only and misses some. The sample shows approximately 260,000 clones, approximately 89% of them seen only once. In this sample, this clone turned up once. The clonotype comes from a woman in her thirties or forties who had recovered from COVID-19. The sample consisted of peripheral blood.

The CDR3 reads CASRRGGAHTGELFF. The CDR3 coding sequence is TGTGCCAGCAGGAGGGGGGGCGCGCACACCGGGGAGCTGTTTTTT. The chain employs TRBV6-5 and TRBJ2-2, with D possibly matching TRBD2 (7 bases). Trimming took off 6 bases at V and 3 bases at J, with 14 bases between the two ends. Germline V gene data show CDR1 as MNHEY and CDR2 as SVGAGI. The CDR3 length is 15 residues.